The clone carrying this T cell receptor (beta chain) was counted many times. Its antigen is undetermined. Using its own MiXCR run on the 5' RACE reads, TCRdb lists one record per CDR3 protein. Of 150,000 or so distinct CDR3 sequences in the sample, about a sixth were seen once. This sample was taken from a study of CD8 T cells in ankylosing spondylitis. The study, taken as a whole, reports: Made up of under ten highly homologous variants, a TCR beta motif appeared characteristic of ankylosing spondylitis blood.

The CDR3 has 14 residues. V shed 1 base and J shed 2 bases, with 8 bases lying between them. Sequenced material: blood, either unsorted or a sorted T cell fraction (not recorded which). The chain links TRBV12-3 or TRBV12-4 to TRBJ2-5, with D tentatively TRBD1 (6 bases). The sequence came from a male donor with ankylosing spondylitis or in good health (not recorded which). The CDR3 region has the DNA TGTGCCAGCAGTTTAGGGACAGCTCAAGAGACCCAGTACTTC. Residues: CASSLGTAQETQYF.